The clone carrying this TCR beta chain was detected many times. The antigen is unknown. TCRdb independently ran MiXCR on the reads; one entry per CDR3 protein. The table has about 700,000 distinct CDR3 sequences, around a third seen once. The data stem from a study of T cell repertoires in cytomegalovirus infection. The wider study: It was recently identified HLA-C-restricted and well-studied HLA-B-restricted CMV epitopes that the study used. Based on public TCR beta signatures, there were indications of CMV infection and of a matching HLA type.

Study-wide results and caveats: HLA-C-restricted CMV clonotypes gave the most frequent clonotype in two of eight donors. Pooled public TCR beta family frequency picked out CMV carriers with the relevant HLA.

The J segment lost 1 base and the V segment lost 4 bases, leaving 13 bases of the junction unmatched. Germline V gene lookup returns CDR1 SGHVS and CDR2 FQNEAQ. This CDR3 is built from 17 residues. Sample: cultured PBMCs, taken from culture after CMV antigen stimulation. The chain links TRBV7-8 to TRBJ2-7, with 7 positions matching TRBD2. This sequence was found in a human donor in good health (CMV status not recorded). Some clones in this sample may be carry-over from other donors' samples. The CDR3 bases are TGTGCCAGCAGCTCCGATAGCGGGCCCGGCCTTTCCTACGAGCAGTACTTC. It codes for CASSSDSGPGLSYEQYF.